Sequencing of this T cell receptor beta chain was carried out in a study of blood T cell repertoires in COVID-19. For the study at large: The United States, Italy and Spain were the sources of the acute and convalescent COVID-19 samples. In each case, the material was cDNA or gDNA derived from T cells, B-cell-depleted T cells, or PBMCs.

Per the original data handling: Reference gene primer amplification in the assay estimated nucleated cell counts. Repertoires were generated with immunoSEQ multiplex PCR, while TCRdb's copy carries only in-frame clones and drops some. V and J calls and clone size are as listed in that table; D and trimming were resolved from the DNA. The data contain about 140,000 clones, roughly 89% of them singletons. Germline V CDR1 and CDR2: SGHVS, FQNEAQ. V was clipped by 1 base and J by 7 bases, with 14 bases between them. The CDR3 sequence is 16 residues long. The source is a woman aged 40-49 years with acute or convalescent COVID-19. This chain joins TRBV7-8 and TRBJ1-6, with D hard to call. Sequenced: peripheral blood. DNA of the CDR3: TGTGCCAGCAGCTTAGTATCCGGGAACCCCAATTCACCCCTCCACTTT. It translates to CASSLVSGNPNSPLHF.